This T cell receptor (beta chain) originates from a study of tumor and adjacent non-tumor tissue in lung cancer. No cell sorting was done before RNA was extracted from the tissue. Note on this clonotype: A much larger clone differs by one base, so this may be a read error.

The CDR3 is 13 residues long. V was cut by 6 bases and J by 0 bases, with 6 bases left in between. CDR1 is MNHEY and CDR2 is SVGAGI in the germline V gene. A modified ARM-PCR protocol with three rounds of nested PCR amplified TCRbeta. MiXCR, run by TCRdb on the multiplex PCR reads, gives a single entry per CDR3 protein. The top ten clones hold roughly 14% of a sample with 84,000 or so distinct CDR3 sequences, around two thirds of them seen once. The sequence came from a man aged 70-80 years with non-small cell lung cancer. The sequenced sample was lung tumor tissue. The chain is built from TRBV6-5 and TRBJ1-5; D is uncertain. CDR3 in amino acids: CASRINSNQPQHF. The DNA for the CDR3 is TGTGCCAGCAGGATCAATAGCAATCAGCCCCAGCATTTT.